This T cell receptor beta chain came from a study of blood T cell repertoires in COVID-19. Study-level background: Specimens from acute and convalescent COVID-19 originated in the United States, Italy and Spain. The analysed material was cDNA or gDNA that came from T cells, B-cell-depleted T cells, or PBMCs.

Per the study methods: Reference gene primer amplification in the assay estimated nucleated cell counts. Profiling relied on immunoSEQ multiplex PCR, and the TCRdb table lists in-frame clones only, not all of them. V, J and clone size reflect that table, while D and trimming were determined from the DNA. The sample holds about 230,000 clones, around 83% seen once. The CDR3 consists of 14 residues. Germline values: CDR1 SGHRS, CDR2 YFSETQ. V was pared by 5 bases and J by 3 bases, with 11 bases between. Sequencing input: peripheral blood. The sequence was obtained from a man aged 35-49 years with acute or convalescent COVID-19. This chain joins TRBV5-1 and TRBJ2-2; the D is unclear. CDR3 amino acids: CASRVGLYTGELFF. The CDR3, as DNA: TGCGCCAGCAGGGTTGGCCTTTACACCGGGGAGCTGTTTTTT.